This T cell receptor beta chain was sequenced during a study of blood T cell repertoires in COVID-19. This clone was counted between two and nine times. The authors' processing: Reference gene primer amplification yielded estimated nucleated cell counts. Profiled with immunoSEQ multiplex PCR; TCRdb holds only in-frame clones, not every one. V, J and clone size are taken as reported in that table, and D and trimming were inferred from the DNA itself. Of some 220,000 clones detected, about 79% appear once; the ten largest clones hold approximately 10%. Germline CDR1 reads MNHEY; CDR2 reads SVGAGI. The germline V and J ends were trimmed by 7 bases and 0 bases, with 12 bases remaining between them. The CDR3 extends over 15 amino acids.

The clonotype comes from a man aged 50-60 years with active or convalescent COVID-19. The chain couples TRBV6-5 to TRBJ1-4; unclear D gene. Sequencing was carried out using peripheral blood. The CDR3 loop is CASKKELSTNEKLFF. The CDR3 nucleotides are TGTGCCAGCAAAAAAGAGCTTTCAACTAATGAAAAACTGTTTTTT.